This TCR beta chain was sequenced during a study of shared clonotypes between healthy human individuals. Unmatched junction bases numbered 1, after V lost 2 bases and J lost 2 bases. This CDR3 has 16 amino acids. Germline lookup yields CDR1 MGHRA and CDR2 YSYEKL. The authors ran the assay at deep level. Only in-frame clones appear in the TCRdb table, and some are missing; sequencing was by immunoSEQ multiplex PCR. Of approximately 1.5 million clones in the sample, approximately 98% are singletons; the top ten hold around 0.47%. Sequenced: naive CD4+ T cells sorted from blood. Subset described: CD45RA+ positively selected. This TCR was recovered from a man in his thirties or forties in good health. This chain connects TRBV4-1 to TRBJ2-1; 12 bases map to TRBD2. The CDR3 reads CASSQSSGGAYNEQFF. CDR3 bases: TGCGCCAGCAGCCAATCTAGCGGGGGGGCCTACAATGAGCAGTTCTTC.